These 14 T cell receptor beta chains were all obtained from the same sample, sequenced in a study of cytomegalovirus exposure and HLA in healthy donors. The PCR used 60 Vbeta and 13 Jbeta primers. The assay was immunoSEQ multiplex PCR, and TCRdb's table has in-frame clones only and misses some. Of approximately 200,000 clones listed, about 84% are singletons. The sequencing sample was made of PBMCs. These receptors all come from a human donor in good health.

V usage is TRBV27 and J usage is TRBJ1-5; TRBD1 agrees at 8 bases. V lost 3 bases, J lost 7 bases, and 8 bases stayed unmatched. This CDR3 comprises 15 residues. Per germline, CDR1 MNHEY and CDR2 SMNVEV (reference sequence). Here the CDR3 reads CASSFLGQGGQPQHF. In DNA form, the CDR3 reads TGTGCCAGCAGTTTCCTTGGACAGGGAGGGCAGCCCCAGCATTTT.

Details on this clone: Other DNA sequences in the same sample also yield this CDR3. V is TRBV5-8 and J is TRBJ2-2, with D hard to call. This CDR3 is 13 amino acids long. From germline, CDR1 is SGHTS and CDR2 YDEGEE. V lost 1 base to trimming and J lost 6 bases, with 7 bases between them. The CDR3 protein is CASSLREAGELFF. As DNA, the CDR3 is TGTGCCAGCAGCTTGAGAGAAGCCGGGGAGCTGTTTTTT.

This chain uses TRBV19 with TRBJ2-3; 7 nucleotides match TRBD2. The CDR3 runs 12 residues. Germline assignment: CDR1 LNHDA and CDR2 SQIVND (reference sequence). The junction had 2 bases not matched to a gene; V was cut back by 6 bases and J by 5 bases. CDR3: CASRVAGDTQYF. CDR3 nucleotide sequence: TGTGCCAGTAGAGTAGCGGGAGATACGCAGTATTTT.

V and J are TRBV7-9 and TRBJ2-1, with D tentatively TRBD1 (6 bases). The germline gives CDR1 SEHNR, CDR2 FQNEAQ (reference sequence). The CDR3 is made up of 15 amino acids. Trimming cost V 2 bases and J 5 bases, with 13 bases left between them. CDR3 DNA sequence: TGTGCCAGCAGCTTACCAGGGGTTCTCCACAATGAGCAGTTCTTC. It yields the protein CASSLPGVLHNEQFF.

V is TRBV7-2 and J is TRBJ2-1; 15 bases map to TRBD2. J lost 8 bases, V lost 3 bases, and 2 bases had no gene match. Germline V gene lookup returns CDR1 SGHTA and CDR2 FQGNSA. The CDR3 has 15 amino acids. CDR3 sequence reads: CASSFWTSGRDEQFF. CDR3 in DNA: TGTGCCAGCAGCTTCTGGACTAGCGGGAGGGATGAGCAGTTCTTC.

The CDR3 loop reads CSGEHSGRHTQYF. In DNA form, the CDR3 reads TGCAGCGGAGAACATAGCGGGAGACATACGCAGTATTTT. The J gene is TRBJ2-3, the V gene TRBV29-1; 9 bases are shared with TRBD2. The germline CDR1 and CDR2 sequences are SQVTM and ANQGSEA. V was pared by 7 bases and J by 7 bases, with 9 bases of the junction left unmatched. CDR3 length: 13 residues.

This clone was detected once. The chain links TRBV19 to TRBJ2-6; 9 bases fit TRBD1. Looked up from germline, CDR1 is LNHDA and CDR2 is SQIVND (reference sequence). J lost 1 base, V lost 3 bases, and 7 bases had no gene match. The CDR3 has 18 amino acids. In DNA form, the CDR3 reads TGTGCCAGTAGTATTTTGGGACAGGGTCGATCTGGGGCCAACGTCCTGACTTTC. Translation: CASSILGQGRSGANVLTF.

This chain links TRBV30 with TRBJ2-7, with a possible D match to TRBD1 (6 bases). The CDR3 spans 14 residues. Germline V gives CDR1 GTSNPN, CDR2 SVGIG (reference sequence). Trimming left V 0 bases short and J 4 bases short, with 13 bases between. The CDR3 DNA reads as TGTGCCTGGAGTGTACAGGGCTCGAGATACGAGCAGTACTTC. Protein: CAWSVQGSRYEQYF.

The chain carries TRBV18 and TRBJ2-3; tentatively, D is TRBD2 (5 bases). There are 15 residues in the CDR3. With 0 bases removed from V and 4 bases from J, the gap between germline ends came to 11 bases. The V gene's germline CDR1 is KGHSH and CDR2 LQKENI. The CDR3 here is CASSPPVAPADTQYF. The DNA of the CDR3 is TGTGCCAGCTCACCACCAGTAGCGCCGGCAGATACGCAGTATTTT. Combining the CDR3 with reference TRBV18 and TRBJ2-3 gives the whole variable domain NAGVMQNPRHLVRRRGQEARLRCSPMKGHSHVYWYRQLPEEGLKFMVYLQKENIIDESGMPKERFSAEFPKEGPSILRIQQVVRGDSAAYFCASSPPVAPADTQYFGPGTRLTVL.

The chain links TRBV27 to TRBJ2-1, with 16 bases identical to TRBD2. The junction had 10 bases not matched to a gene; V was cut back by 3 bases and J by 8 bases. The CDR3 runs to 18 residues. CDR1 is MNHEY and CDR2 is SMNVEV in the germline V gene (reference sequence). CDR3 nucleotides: TGTGCCAGCAGTTTTTCCGGGACTAGCGGGAGGGCCGGGGATGAGCAGTTCTTC. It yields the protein CASSFSGTSGRAGDEQFF.

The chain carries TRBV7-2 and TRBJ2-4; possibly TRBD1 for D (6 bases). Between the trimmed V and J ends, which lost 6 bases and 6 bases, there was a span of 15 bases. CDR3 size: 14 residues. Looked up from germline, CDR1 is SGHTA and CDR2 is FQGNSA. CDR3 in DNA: TGTGCCAGCAGACTTGACAGGTCGGGAAACATTCAGTACTTC. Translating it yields CASRLDRSGNIQYF.

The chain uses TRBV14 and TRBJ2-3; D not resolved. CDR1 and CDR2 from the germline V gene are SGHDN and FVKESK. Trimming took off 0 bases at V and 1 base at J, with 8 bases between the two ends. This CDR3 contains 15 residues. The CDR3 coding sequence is TGTGCCAGCAGCCAAGATGCGGTGCGCACAGATACGCAGTATTTT. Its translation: CASSQDAVRTDTQYF.

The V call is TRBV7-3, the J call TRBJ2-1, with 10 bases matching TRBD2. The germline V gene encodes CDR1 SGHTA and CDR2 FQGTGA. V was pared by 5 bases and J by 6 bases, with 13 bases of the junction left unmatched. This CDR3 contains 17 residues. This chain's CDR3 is CASSPRGIAGGPNEQFF. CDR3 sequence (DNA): TGTGCCAGCAGCCCCAGGGGCATAGCGGGAGGACCCAATGAGCAGTTCTTC.

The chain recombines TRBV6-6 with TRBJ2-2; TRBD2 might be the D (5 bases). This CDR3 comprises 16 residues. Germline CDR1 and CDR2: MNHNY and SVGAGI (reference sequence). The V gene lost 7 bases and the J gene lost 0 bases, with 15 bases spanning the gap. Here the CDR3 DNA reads TGTGCCAGCAAAACGTCGAGCGGAACGAACACCGGGGAGCTGTTTTTT. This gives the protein CASKTSSGTNTGELFF.